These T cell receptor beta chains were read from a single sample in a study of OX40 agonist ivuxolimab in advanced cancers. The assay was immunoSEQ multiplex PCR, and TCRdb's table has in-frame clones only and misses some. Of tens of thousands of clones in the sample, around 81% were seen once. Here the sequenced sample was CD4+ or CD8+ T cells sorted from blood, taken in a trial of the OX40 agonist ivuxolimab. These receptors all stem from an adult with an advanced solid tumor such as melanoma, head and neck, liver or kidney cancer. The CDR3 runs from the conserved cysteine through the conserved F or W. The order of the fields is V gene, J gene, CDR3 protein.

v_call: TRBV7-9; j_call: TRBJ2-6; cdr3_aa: CVSRGGTGANVLTF
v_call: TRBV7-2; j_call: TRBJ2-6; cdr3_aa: CASSSGLPRATGANVLTF
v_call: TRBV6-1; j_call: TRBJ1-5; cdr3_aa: CASNIAGGNNQPQHF
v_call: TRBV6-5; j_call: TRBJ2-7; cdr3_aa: CASSPPPEAYEQYF
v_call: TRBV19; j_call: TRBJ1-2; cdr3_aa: CASSIKAAGRRSGGYGYTF
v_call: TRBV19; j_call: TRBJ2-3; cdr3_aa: CASSRPPGLAGPADTQYF
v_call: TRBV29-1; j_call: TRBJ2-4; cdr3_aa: CSGSLAKNIQYF
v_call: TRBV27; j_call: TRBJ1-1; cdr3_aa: CASSLFGGGSNTEAFF
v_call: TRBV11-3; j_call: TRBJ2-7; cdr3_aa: CASSLGGADYEQYF
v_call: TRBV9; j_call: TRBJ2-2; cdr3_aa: CASSVDQGSRTGELFF
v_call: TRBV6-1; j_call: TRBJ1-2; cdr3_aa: CASSETGGAGYYGYTF
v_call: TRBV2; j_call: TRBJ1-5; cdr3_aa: CASMGQGDQPQHF
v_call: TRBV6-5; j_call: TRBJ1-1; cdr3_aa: CASSYGGKTEAFF
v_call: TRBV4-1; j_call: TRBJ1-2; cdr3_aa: CASSLNGYTF
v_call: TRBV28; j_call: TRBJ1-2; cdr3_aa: CASSHGSGGYTF
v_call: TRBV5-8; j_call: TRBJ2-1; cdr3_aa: CASSKPDYNEQFF
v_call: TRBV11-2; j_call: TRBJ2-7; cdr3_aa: CASSPSSSGEQYF
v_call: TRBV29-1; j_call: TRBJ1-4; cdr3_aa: CSVSRATDSYEKLFF
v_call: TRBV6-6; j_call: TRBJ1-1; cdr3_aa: CASSYRGEGTEAFF
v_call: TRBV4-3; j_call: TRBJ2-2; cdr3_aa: CASSQEATGELFF
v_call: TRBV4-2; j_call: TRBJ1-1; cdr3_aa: CASSQGVNTEAFF
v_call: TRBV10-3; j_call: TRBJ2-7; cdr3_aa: CAISESGQGFRYEQYF
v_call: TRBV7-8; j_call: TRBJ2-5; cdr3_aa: CASSLRARAAGSETQYF
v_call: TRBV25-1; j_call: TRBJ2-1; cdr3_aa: CASSVSYNEQFF
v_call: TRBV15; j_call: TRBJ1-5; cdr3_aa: CATSRGGWNQPQHF
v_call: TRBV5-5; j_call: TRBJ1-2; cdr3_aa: CASSAEQGYYGYTF
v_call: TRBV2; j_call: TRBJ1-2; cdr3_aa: CASSVFWGQESNYGYTF
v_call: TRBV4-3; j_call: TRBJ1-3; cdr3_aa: CASSLLGPINSLDTIYF
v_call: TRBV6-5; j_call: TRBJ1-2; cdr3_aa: CASSYGGYGYTF
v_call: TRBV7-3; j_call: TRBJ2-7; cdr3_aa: CASSPRLAGGEQYF
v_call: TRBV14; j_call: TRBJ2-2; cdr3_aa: CASSQEAGVRAGELFF
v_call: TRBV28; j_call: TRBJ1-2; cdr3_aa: CASSSGGGLKGYTF
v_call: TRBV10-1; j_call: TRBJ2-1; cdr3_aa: CARAGTGYNEQFF
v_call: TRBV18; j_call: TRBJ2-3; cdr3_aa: CASSPGQGSDTQYF
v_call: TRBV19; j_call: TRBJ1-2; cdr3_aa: CASSMLRAGGDYGYTF
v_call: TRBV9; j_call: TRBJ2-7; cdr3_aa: CASSVVLAGEQYF
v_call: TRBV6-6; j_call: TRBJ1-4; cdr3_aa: CASSYAGSGGEKLFF
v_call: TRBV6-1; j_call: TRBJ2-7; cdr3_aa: CASSLTLQGEQYF
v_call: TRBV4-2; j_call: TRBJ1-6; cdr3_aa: CASSQVVQGDSPLHF
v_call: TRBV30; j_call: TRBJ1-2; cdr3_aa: CAGKMTGVNYGYTF
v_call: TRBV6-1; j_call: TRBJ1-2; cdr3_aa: CASSERDGNYGYTF
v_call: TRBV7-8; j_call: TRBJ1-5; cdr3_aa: CASSLVWGQGNQPQHF
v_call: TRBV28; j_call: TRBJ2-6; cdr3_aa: CASTRIRSGANVLTF
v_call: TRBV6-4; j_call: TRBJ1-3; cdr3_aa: CATNRDIGNTIYF
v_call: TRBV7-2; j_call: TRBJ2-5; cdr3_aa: CASSLAPRQETQYF
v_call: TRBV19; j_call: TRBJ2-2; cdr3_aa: CASIKRNTGELFF
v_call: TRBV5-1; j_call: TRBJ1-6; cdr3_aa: CASSLGRDVTLHF
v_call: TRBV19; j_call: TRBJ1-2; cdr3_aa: CASSKVDLSNYGYTF
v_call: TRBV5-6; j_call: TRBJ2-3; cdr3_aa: CASSFLAGGPVAQYF
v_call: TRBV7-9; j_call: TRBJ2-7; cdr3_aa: CASSWRQAEQYF
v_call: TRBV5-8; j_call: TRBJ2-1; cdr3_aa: CASNPWGRNEQFF
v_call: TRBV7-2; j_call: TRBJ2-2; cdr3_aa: CASSLGGGGTGELFF
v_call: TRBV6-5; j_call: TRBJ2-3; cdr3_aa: CACGADTQYF
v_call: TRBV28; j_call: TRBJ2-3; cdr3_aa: CASSPSISIAGDTDTQYF
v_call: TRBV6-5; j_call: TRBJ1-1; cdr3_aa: CASSSHRGTTEAFF
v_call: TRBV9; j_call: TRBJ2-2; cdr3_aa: CASSVDEGPVQELFF
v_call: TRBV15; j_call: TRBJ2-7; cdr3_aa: CATSRDFYEQYF
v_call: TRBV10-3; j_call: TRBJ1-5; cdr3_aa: CAISGAGGNQPQHF
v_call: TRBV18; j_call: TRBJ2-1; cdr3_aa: CASSPPRSGSKENEQFF
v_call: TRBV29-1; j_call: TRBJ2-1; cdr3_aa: CSGTGGSRNNEQFF